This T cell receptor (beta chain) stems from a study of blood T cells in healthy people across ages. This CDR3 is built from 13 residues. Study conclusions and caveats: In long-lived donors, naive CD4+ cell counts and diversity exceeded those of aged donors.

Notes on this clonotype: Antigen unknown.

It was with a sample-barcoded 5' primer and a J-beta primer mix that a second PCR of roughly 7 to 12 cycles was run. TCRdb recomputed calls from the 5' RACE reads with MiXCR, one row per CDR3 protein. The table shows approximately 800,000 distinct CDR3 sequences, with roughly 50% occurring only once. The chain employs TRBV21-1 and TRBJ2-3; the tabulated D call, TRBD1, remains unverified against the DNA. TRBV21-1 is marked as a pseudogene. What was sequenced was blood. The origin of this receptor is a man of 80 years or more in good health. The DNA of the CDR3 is TGTGCCGGGCGCACCCGACGACACAGATACGCGTATTTT. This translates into CAGRTRRHRYAYF.